These 23 T cell receptor beta chains originate from one sample sequenced in a study of blood T cell repertoires in COVID-19. This table comes from immunoSEQ multiplex PCR, and its TCRdb copy is limited to in-frame clones, with some not included. The repertoire holds 200,000 to 250,000 clones, approximately 86% seen once, with around 1.5% in the top ten. What was sequenced was peripheral blood. The receptor source for this set is a man in his late teens or twenties with active or convalescent COVID-19.

V usage is TRBV3-1 (or the pseudogene TRBV3-2) and J usage is TRBJ2-2, with 8 bases lining up with TRBD2. CDR3 size: 17 residues. CDR1 and CDR2 (germline): LGHDT, YNNKEL (reference sequence). V was pared by 1 base and J by 3 bases, with 7 bases of the junction left unmatched. CDR3: CASSQVTGGLYTGELFF. DNA of the CDR3: TGTGCCAGCAGCCAAGTAACGGGGGGGTTGTACACCGGGGAGCTGTTTTTT.

The chain carries TRBV19 and TRBJ1-4; D possibly corresponds to TRBD1 (5 bases). Trimming took off 7 bases at V and 7 bases at J, with 19 bases between the two ends. CDR1 LNHDA and CDR2 SQIVND come from the germline V gene (reference sequence). The CDR3 runs to 15 residues. CDR3 coding DNA: TGTGCCAGTATCCCCCCCGGGGGATTGGGTGAAAAACTGTTTTTT. Translating it yields CASIPPGGLGEKLFF.

The chain carries TRBV2 and TRBJ2-1; 8 positions agree with TRBD2. The V and J ends lost 4 bases and 0 bases, in that order; junction bases with no gene match: 8. This CDR3 comprises 17 residues. Germline V gives CDR1 SNHLY, CDR2 FYNNEI. As DNA, the CDR3 is TGTGCCAGCAGTGGAGCTCGTCGGGGGGGCTCCTACAATGAGCAGTTCTTC. It is translated as CASSGARRGGSYNEQFF.

The CDR3 sequence: CASGWPIAGQHYEQYF. The CDR3 nucleotides read TGTGCTAGTGGTTGGCCGATAGCGGGACAGCACTACGAGCAGTACTTC. V and J are TRBV12-5 and TRBJ2-7; D is perhaps TRBD2 (8 bases). This CDR3 is built from 16 residues. Trimming stripped 4 bases from V and 3 bases from J, with 19 bases between. CDR1 is LGHNT, CDR2 FRNRAP, per germline. Combining the CDR3 with reference TRBV12-5 and TRBJ2-7 gives the whole variable domain DARVTQTPRHKVTEMGQEVTMRCQPILGHNTVFWYRQTMMQGLELLAYFRNRAPLDDSGMPKDRFSAEMPDATLATLKIQPSEPRDSAVYFCASGWPIAGQHYEQYFGPGTRLTVT.

V is TRBV5-1 and J is TRBJ1-1; D is unclear. Germline V CDR1 and CDR2: SGHRS, YFSETQ. The CDR3 length is 12 residues. V was cut by 5 bases and J by 3 bases, with 8 bases left in between. The CDR3 DNA is TGCGCCAGCAGGAGGGTTGACACTGAAGCTTTCTTT. It specifies CASRRVDTEAFF.

CDR3 amino acids: CASSMTGPKNIQYF. The CDR3, as DNA: TGTGCCAGCAGCATGACAGGGCCAAAAAACATTCAGTACTTC. The genes are TRBV6-6 and TRBJ2-4, with 7 bases matching TRBD1. CDR1 and CDR2 (germline): MNHNY, SVGAGI (reference sequence). The CDR3 is made up of 14 amino acids. Trimming took 6 bases from V and 4 from J; bases not matched to a gene: 6.

This clone was picked up a small number of times. The gene calls are TRBV11-2 and TRBJ1-5; D unresolved. Germline V gene sequence: CDR1 SGHAT, CDR2 FQNNGV. This CDR3 contains 15 residues. V lost 5 bases and J lost 4, with 15 bases in between. In nucleotides, the CDR3 is TGTGCCAGCAGCCTCAATTTCGGGAGGAATCAGCCCCAGCATTTT. Its translation is CASSLNFGRNQPQHF.

The chain joins TRBV29-1 to TRBJ2-3, with D perhaps matching TRBD1 (5 bases). Germline V gene lookup returns CDR1 SQVTM and CDR2 ANQGSEA. V gave up 3 bases and J gave up 3 bases, with 19 bases separating them. CDR3 size: 16 residues. CDR3 nucleotides: TGCAGCGTTGACGGCCGCAGGGATGGAAGGACAGATACGCAGTATTTT. Its protein is CSVDGRRDGRTDTQYF.

This chain connects TRBV30 to TRBJ1-1, with D possibly being TRBD1 (6 bases). The CDR3 has 13 residues. Germline V gives CDR1 GTSNPN, CDR2 SVGIG (reference sequence). The V and J ends lost 2 bases and 5 bases respectively, with 12 bases between them. The CDR3 nucleotides read TGTGCCTGGAGTACAGGGTTATTGACTGAAGCTTTCTTT. This encodes CAWSTGLLTEAFF.

This chain joins TRBV10-3 and TRBJ1-2; 7 bases are shared with TRBD1. Germline V gives CDR1 ENHRY, CDR2 SYGVKD. The CDR3 has 15 amino acids. This CDR3 reads CAFKTGTAPSGGYTF. The DNA of the CDR3 is TGTGCATTCAAAACCGGGACAGCCCCTTCCGGCGGCTACACCTTC.

The genes are TRBV10-1 and TRBJ2-1; 8 positions match TRBD2. V lost 3 bases, J lost 4 bases, and 2 bases stayed unmatched. The CDR3 sequence is 14 residues long. The germline CDR1 and CDR2 sequences are WNHNN and SYGVQD (reference sequence). In DNA, the CDR3 is TGCGCCAGCAGTGATACTAGCGGATACAATGAGCAGTTCTTC. Translated: CASSDTSGYNEQFF.

The chain recombines TRBV28 with TRBJ1-5; no clear D. This CDR3 spans 12 amino acids. CDR1 is MDHEN and CDR2 is SYDVKM in the germline V gene. Trimming took 2 bases from V and 9 from J, leaving 8 bases between them. CDR3 coding DNA: TGTGCCAGCAGTTTAGGTTCAGGGCCCCAGCATTTT. It specifies CASSLGSGPQHF.

The V gene is TRBV7-3, the J gene TRBJ2-1, with 7 positions matching TRBD2. Germline V gives CDR1 SGHTA, CDR2 FQGTGA. The junction had 12 bases not matched to a gene; V was cut back by 2 bases and J by 8 bases. This CDR3 is built from 16 residues. CDR3: CASSLGLVAGYDEQFF. The CDR3, as DNA: TGTGCCAGCAGCTTAGGACTAGTCGCGGGTTACGATGAGCAGTTCTTC. Full variable domain (outside the CDR3, taken from reference TRBV7-3 and TRBJ2-1): GAGVSQTPSNKVTEKGKYVELRCDPISGHTALYWYRQSLGQGPEFLIYFQGTGAADDSGLPNDRFFAVRPEGSVSTLKIQRTERGDSAVYLCASSLGLVAGYDEQFFGPGTRLTVL.

The J gene is TRBJ1-1, the V gene TRBV19; 9 nucleotides agree with TRBD1. CDR3 length: 15 residues. CDR1 is LNHDA and CDR2 is SQIVND in the germline V gene (reference sequence). The ends lost 1 base at V and 7 bases at J; junction bases unmatched: 7. CDR3 loop: CASSIVGTGNVEAFF. CDR3 DNA sequence: TGTGCCAGTAGTATAGTTGGGACAGGGAATGTTGAAGCTTTCTTT.

This rearrangement joins TRBV7-2 to TRBJ1-5, with D possibly matching TRBD1 (5 bases). The CDR3 has 15 residues. V gave up 1 base and J gave up 1 base, with 8 bases separating them. Germline V gene sequence: CDR1 SGHTA, CDR2 FQGNSA. The CDR3 bases are TGTGCCAGCAGCTTAGGGGGGGTGAGCAATCAGCCCCAGCATTTT. Protein product: CASSLGGVSNQPQHF.

This clone was counted once. The chain couples TRBV4-2 to TRBJ2-7; D possibly corresponds to TRBD2 (6 bases). CDR3 length: 13 residues. The germline gives CDR1 LGHNA, CDR2 YNFKEQ. Between the trimmed V and J ends, which lost 3 bases and 9 bases, there was a span of 15 bases. This CDR3 reads CASSQDGSRWQYF. The CDR3 DNA sequence: TGTGCCAGCAGCCAGGACGGGAGTAGGTGGCAGTACTTC.

The chain has TRBV6-5 and TRBJ2-5, with 11 bases fitting TRBD1. The CDR3 totals 16 residues. Looked up from germline, CDR1 is MNHEY and CDR2 is SVGAGI. J lost 6 bases, V lost 0 bases, and 6 bases had no gene match. DNA of the CDR3: TGTGCCAGCAGTTACTCCTGGACAGGGGGCTCACAGACCCAGTACTTC. It is translated as CASSYSWTGGSQTQYF.

The J gene is TRBJ2-1, the V gene TRBV27; D is perhaps TRBD1 (6 bases). Germline loops: CDR1 MNHEY, CDR2 SMNVEV (reference sequence). This CDR3 contains 15 residues. Trimming left V 2 bases short and J 3 bases short, with 11 bases between. The CDR3 here is CASSLGGQIYNEQFF. DNA for the CDR3: TGTGCCAGCAGTTTAGGAGGACAGATCTACAATGAGCAGTTCTTC.

CDR3 protein: CASSKAPGEPQPQHF. The CDR3 region has the DNA TGTGCCAGCAGCAAAGCTCCAGGGGAGCCTCAGCCCCAGCATTTT. The chain recombines TRBV21-1 with TRBJ1-5; the D call in the table, TRBD1, was not verified against the DNA. TRBV21-1 is labeled a pseudogene. This CDR3 contains 15 residues.

V is TRBV5-4 and J is TRBJ1-1; 9 bases are shared with TRBD1. The germline V gene has CDR1 SGHNT and CDR2 YYREEE (reference sequence). This CDR3 is 15 amino acids long. Trimming at V came to 1 base and at J to 1 base, leaving 2 bases not matched to a gene. DNA for the CDR3: TGTGCCAGCAGCTTGACAGGGGGCCGGAACACTGAAGCTTTCTTT. Translation gives CASSLTGGRNTEAFF.

This clone was observed a handful of times. The chain joins TRBV15 to TRBJ1-4, with D unclear. Germline CDR1 is LNHNV and CDR2 is YYDKDF (reference sequence). The length of the CDR3 is 10 residues. V lost 8 bases and J lost 6, with 4 bases in between. The CDR3 loop is CATGDEKLFF. CDR3 sequence (DNA): TGTGCCACCGGAGATGAAAAACTGTTTTTT. The full variable domain, in which reference TRBV15 and TRBJ1-4 provide the parts outside the CDR3, is DAMVIQNPRYQVTQFGKPVTLSCSQTLNHNVMYWYQQKSSQAPKLLFHYYDKDFNNEADTPDNFQSRRPNTSFCFLDIRSPGLGDTAMYLCATGDEKLFFGSGTQLSVL.

J is TRBJ2-3 and V is TRBV28, with TRBD1 as a possible D gene (6 bases). Germline CDR1 MDHEN, CDR2 SYDVKM. The ends were cut back, 6 bases at V and 0 bases at J, with 19 bases in the middle. The CDR3 runs to 17 residues. CDR3: CASRPPGVDRSTDTQYF. CDR3 DNA sequence: TGTGCCAGCAGGCCGCCGGGTGTGGACAGAAGCACAGATACGCAGTATTTT.

The rearrangement joins TRBV19 to TRBJ1-6; TRBD1 matches at 7 bases. This CDR3 region has 14 residues. The V gene end was trimmed by 8 bases and the J gene end by 5 bases; junction bases not matched to a gene: 6. CDR1 is LNHDA, CDR2 SQIVND, per germline (reference sequence). This CDR3 is CASRGTVNNSPLHF. DNA for the CDR3: TGTGCCAGTCGGGGGACAGTCAATAATTCACCCCTCCACTTT.